Presented here are 10 T cell receptor beta chains from one specimen sequenced in a study of Graves' ophthalmopathy and Graves' hyperthyroidism. Amplifying from RNA transcripts, the study obtained TCR beta CDR3 regions. After a first-round RT-PCR with HTBI primers, a second-round multiplex PCR was run. TCRdb itself ran the multiplex PCR reads through MiXCR, one entry per CDR3 protein. The profile shows around 660,000 distinct CDR3 sequences, about 38% of them singletons. The sample taken for sequencing was peripheral blood. These receptor sequences come from an adult man with Graves' ophthalmopathy.

The chain combines TRBV10-3 with TRBJ1-6; 7 nucleotides agree with TRBD1. Unmatched junction bases numbered 7, after V lost 10 bases and J lost 7 bases. This CDR3 is 13 amino acids long. Germline V gene data show CDR1 as ENHRY and CDR2 as SYGVKD. The CDR3 reads CASEGQLNSPLHF. In DNA, the CDR3 is TGTGCCAGCGAGGGACAGCTCAATTCACCCCTCCACTTT.

This clonotype was detected ten times or more. The chain links TRBV4-2 to TRBJ1-1, with TRBD1 matching over 7 bases. J gave up 1 base and V 1 base, and 9 bases lay outside the gene matches. CDR1 and CDR2 from the germline V gene are LGHNA and YNFKEQ. This CDR3 is 17 amino acids long. This CDR3 is CASSQVGGDRRNTEAFF. DNA of the CDR3: TGTGCCAGCAGCCAAGTCGGTGGGGACAGACGGAACACTGAAGCTTTCTTT.

This clonotype was recorded a few times. Given the absence of the conserved phenylalanine or tryptophan at the CDR3 end, a read error is likely. The limits of the CDR3 on the DNA are not certain, so only TCRdb's listed CDR3 is given. The J gene is TRBJ1-3, the V gene TRBV10-3; whether TRBD1, the table's D call, matches the DNA was not checked. The germline V gene has CDR1 ENHRY and CDR2 SYGVKD. The CDR3 spans 8 residues, counting both ends. The CDR3 loop reads CAIRPDRG.

The chain links TRBV12-3 or TRBV12-4 to TRBJ1-1; 12 bases are shared with TRBD1. V shed 6 bases and J 2 bases; nucleotides not matched to a gene: 10. The CDR3 is 17 amino acids. DNA for the CDR3: TGTGCCAGCAGCCCCGGGACAGGGGGCATCTATAACACTGAAGCTTTCTTT. Encoded protein: CASSPGTGGIYNTEAFF.

A note on this clonotype: Relative to the germline gene, one junction end is altered; a read error may explain this. The chain joins TRBV2 to TRBJ2-7; 9 positions agree with TRBD1. Germline lookup yields CDR1 SNHLY and CDR2 FYNNEI. The CDR3 extends over 15 amino acids. The CDR3 here is CACSHRDRVSYEQYF. For the CDR3, the DNA is TGTGCCTGCAGTCACCGGGACAGGGTCTCCTACGAGCAGTACTTC.

The chain combines TRBV12-3 or TRBV12-4 with TRBJ2-5, with D maybe TRBD1 (6 bases). V lost 7 bases, J lost 4 bases, and 10 bases lay in between. This CDR3 region has 12 residues. The CDR3 sequence is CASMLQGETQYF. The DNA of the CDR3 is TGTGCCAGCATGTTACAGGGAGAGACCCAGTACTTC.

The chain couples TRBV12-3 or TRBV12-4 to TRBJ2-2; 7 bases are a match to TRBD1. J gave up 6 bases and V 7 bases, and 11 bases lay outside the gene matches. This CDR3 region has 15 residues. The CDR3 nucleotides read TGTGCCAGCACCTGGGACAGATACTTCGCCGGGGAGCTGTTTTTT. As protein: CASTWDRYFAGELFF.

In this sample, this clonotype turned up many times. The chain recombines TRBV19 with TRBJ1-1, with D unclear. The V gene's germline CDR1 is LNHDA and CDR2 SQIVND (reference sequence). The CDR3 has 14 residues. V dropped 2 bases and J dropped 0 bases, with 7 bases sitting between them. The CDR3 spells CASSIHSLNTEAFF. As DNA, the CDR3 is TGTGCCAGTAGTATACACAGCCTGAACACTGAAGCTTTCTTT.

A note on this clonotype: A much larger clone differs from this one at a single base, so this may be a read error. J is TRBJ2-2 and V is TRBV19; 9 bases fit TRBD2. The CDR3 extends over 13 amino acids. Germline CDR1 LNHDA, CDR2 SQIVND (reference sequence). The CDR3 DNA sequence: TGTGCCAGCCGGACTAGCGCCACCGGGGGGCTGTTTTTT. Its translation: CASRTSATGGLFF.

The rearrangement joins TRBV29-1 to TRBJ2-2; tentative D call: TRBD2 (6 bases). Germline CDR1 and CDR2: SQVTM and ANQGSEA. This CDR3 region has 14 residues. V lost 1 base and J 1 base, leaving 7 bases between the germline ends. The CDR3 reads CSVEGRGNTGELFF. The CDR3 DNA follows: TGCAGCGTTGAAGGGCGGGGGAACACCGGGGAGCTGTTTTTT.